Below, 27 T cell receptor beta chains from the same sample are listed, as sequenced in a study of vaccination and CD4 T cells after COVID-19 (dated by TCRdb to the early 2020s). In the paper's terms, the time point label means: late sampling 161 to 241 days after vaccination in a few convalescent patients. The label giving this sample's treatment or condition can be read as: approximately nine-day PBMC culture with coronavirus spike peptide pools or control peptides (ViraFEST assay). The antigens for these receptors are not known. Library creation used PCR. TCRdb records Illumina iSeq 100 as the sequencer. DNA from cultured CD4+ T cells underwent TCR sequencing with the Oncomine TCR Beta short-read assay at the Johns Hopkins FTIC core. TCRdb trimmed public reads at Q25 via fastp, called clones via MiXCR and kept in-frame beta chains. CDR3 protein duplicates are merged, each entry listing the most common genes and DNA. The sample table contains fewer than 30,000 distinct CDR3 sequences; only one count was recorded for 35% to 55% of them. Around 4% of the sample goes to the ten largest clones.

The input for sequencing was CD4+ T cells from blood, cultured in vitro, taken about 7 months after SARS-CoV-2 vaccination. The receptors stem from a human donor who had recovered from COVID-19.

V usage is TRBV5-6 and J usage is TRBJ1-5; no definite D call. The CDR3 totals 16 residues. V lost 0 bases and J lost 2, with 12 bases in between. Germline values: CDR1 SGHDT, CDR2 YYEEEE. The CDR3 here is CASSLGGVHGNQPQHF. The CDR3 DNA follows: TGTGCCAGCAGCTTGGGGGGTGTCCACGGCAATCAGCCCCAGCATTTT.

This rearrangement joins TRBV20-1 to TRBJ2-7; 9 nucleotides align to TRBD1. Germline CDR1 DFQATT, CDR2 SNEGSKA (reference sequence). V trimming: 6 bases; J trimming: 5 bases; junction bases outside the gene matches: 5. The CDR3 totals 12 residues. The CDR3 DNA is TGCAGTGCGAGTACAGGGGGCCACGAGCAGTACTTC. Protein sequence: CSASTGGHEQYF.

The table lists this clonotype with a few counts. V usage is TRBV6-1 and J usage is TRBJ1-1; D not certain. This CDR3 comprises 14 residues. Germline loops: CDR1 MNHNS, CDR2 SASEGT. The V gene lost 7 bases and the J gene lost 3 bases, with 15 bases spanning the gap. CDR3 protein: CASTPRWSDTEAFF. CDR3 sequence (DNA): TGTGCCAGCACCCCCCGTTGGTCAGACACTGAAGCTTTCTTT.

The rearrangement links TRBV7-6 to TRBJ1-6, with no clear D. CDR3 length: 14 residues. With 3 bases removed from V and 4 bases from J, the gap between germline ends came to 7 bases. The V gene's germline CDR1 is SGHVS and CDR2 FNYEAQ. The CDR3 reads CASSFNRYNSPLHF. The CDR3 bases are TGTGCCAGCAGCTTCAACAGATATAATTCACCCCTCCACTTT.

The chain joins TRBV7-6 to TRBJ2-3; either TRBD1 or TRBD2 may fit D (5 bases each). The CDR3 is 16 residues long. V shed 5 bases and J shed 2 bases, with 17 bases lying between them. In germline, CDR1 is SGHVS, CDR2 FNYEAQ. This CDR3 reads CASSTIPGRNTDTQYF. The CDR3 DNA follows: TGTGCCAGCAGCACAATACCGGGACGGAACACAGATACGCAGTATTTT.

The CDR3 nucleotides are TGTGCCAGCAGCTTATACGTCGGGGGAAACACCGGGGAGCTGTTTTTT. This gives the protein CASSLYVGGNTGELFF. The chain joins TRBV7-2 to TRBJ2-2, with D maybe TRBD2 (6 bases). The V gene lost 2 bases and the J gene lost 2 bases, with 12 bases spanning the gap. Germline V CDR1 and CDR2: SGHTA, FQGNSA. This CDR3 has 16 residues.

The rearrangement joins TRBV29-1 to TRBJ1-2, with TRBD1 matching over 7 bases. CDR3 length: 12 residues. The V and J ends lost 7 bases and 6 bases, in that order; junction bases with no gene match: 8. The germline V gene has CDR1 SQVTM and CDR2 ANQGSEA. CDR3 bases: TGCAGCGGGGATGGACAGGAGGATGGCTACACCTTC. This translates into CSGDGQEDGYTF.

This clonotype was found a few times. The CDR3 sequence is CASSAAGGSNQPQHF. For the CDR3, the DNA is TGTGCCAGCAGTGCAGCAGGGGGGTCCAATCAGCCCCAGCATTTT. This chain joins TRBV6-1 and TRBJ1-5; 7 bases fit TRBD1. The CDR3 runs to 15 residues. Trimming took 4 bases from V and 3 from J; bases not matched to a gene: 6. The germline V gene encodes CDR1 MNHNS and CDR2 SASEGT.

This clonotype was seen a handful of times. The CDR3 DNA is TGCGCCAGCAGCCTACGAGAGGGAGATCAGCCCCAGCATTTT. Translation: CASSLREGDQPQHF. The chain combines TRBV4-1 with TRBJ1-5; no definite D call. Trimming took 4 bases from V and 5 from J, leaving 12 bases between them. Looked up from germline, CDR1 is MGHRA and CDR2 is YSYEKL. The CDR3 length is 14 residues.

The V gene is TRBV6-1, the J gene TRBJ2-2; no clear D. The CDR3 has 13 amino acids. The V gene's germline CDR1 is MNHNS and CDR2 SASEGT. The V end lost 10 bases, the J end lost 3 bases, and 12 bases lay between the germline ends. CDR3 nucleotide sequence: TGTGCCATCGATGAGCGCGACACCGGGGAGCTGTTTTTT. Translating gives CAIDERDTGELFF.

The J gene is TRBJ2-2, the V gene TRBV7-9; D remains ambiguous. V dropped 5 bases and J dropped 5 bases, with 9 bases sitting between them. CDR1 and CDR2 from the germline V gene are SEHNR and FQNEAQ (reference sequence). The CDR3 runs to 13 residues. CDR3 sequence (DNA): TGTGCCAGCAGCCCAGAGTGGACCGGGGAGCTGTTTTTT. This translates into CASSPEWTGELFF.

V gene TRBV21-1 combines with J gene TRBJ2-3; whether TRBD2, the table's D call, matches the DNA was not checked. TRBV21-1 is assigned pseudogene status. This CDR3 is 19 amino acids long. In DNA form, the CDR3 reads TGTGCCAGCAGCAATGCCCCACAACTAGCGGGAGGTTCATCAGATACGCAGTATTTT. It is translated as CASSNAPQLAGGSSDTQYF.

This clonotype was seen a handful of times. This sequence joins TRBV6-1 and TRBJ1-5; D remains unclear. The V end lost 6 bases, the J end lost 5 bases, and 11 bases lay between the germline ends. The CDR3 loop spans 13 amino acids. The germline V gene has CDR1 MNHNS and CDR2 SASEGT. The CDR3 region has the DNA TGTGCCAGCAGGGGATATAGGGATCAGCCCCAGCATTTT. Translation gives CASRGYRDQPQHF.

This clonotype was detected only a few times. The V call is TRBV19, the J call TRBJ1-2; TRBD1 matches at 9 bases. CDR3 length equals 12 residues. V trimming: 6 bases; J trimming: 4 bases; junction bases outside the gene matches: 0. Germline V gene lookup returns CDR1 LNHDA and CDR2 SQIVND (reference sequence). CDR3: CASRDRGYGYTF. The CDR3 bases are TGTGCCAGTAGGGACAGGGGCTATGGCTACACCTTC.

This clonotype was recorded a few times. The chain uses TRBV2 and TRBJ1-5; D perhaps matches TRBD1 (5 bases). Germline V lookup: CDR1 SNHLY, CDR2 FYNNEI. The CDR3 is made up of 15 amino acids. Trimming removed 7 bases at V and 3 bases at J, with 16 bases between. The CDR3 protein is CASTLFGGNNQPQHF. In nucleotides, the CDR3 is TGTGCCAGCACCCTATTTGGGGGGAACAATCAGCCCCAGCATTTT.

This sequence joins TRBV7-9 and TRBJ1-2; D gene ambiguous. CDR3 size: 13 residues. CDR1 and CDR2 from the germline V gene are SEHNR and FQNEAQ (reference sequence). The V gene lost 5 bases and the J gene lost 4 bases, with 11 bases spanning the gap. CDR3: CASSTTGSYGYTF. In nucleotides, the CDR3 is TGTGCCAGCAGCACAACGGGCAGCTATGGCTACACCTTC. The full variable domain, in which reference TRBV7-9 and TRBJ1-2 provide the parts outside the CDR3, is DTGVSQNPRHKITKRGQNVTFRCDPISEHNRLYWYRQTLGQGPEFLTYFQNEAQLEKSRLLSDRFSAERPKGSFSTLEIQRTEQGDSAMYLCASSTTGSYGYTFGSGTRLTVV.

The rearrangement uses TRBV20-1 and TRBJ2-7, with TRBD2 matching 15 bases. Germline lookup yields CDR1 DFQATT and CDR2 SNEGSKA (reference sequence). CDR3 length: 18 amino acids. With V trimmed by 6 bases and J by 4 bases, 16 bases remained unmatched. The CDR3 here is CSARVKGLAGGLRYEQYF. CDR3 coding DNA: TGCAGTGCCCGCGTTAAAGGACTAGCGGGAGGGCTGAGATACGAGCAGTACTTC.

The gene calls are TRBV6-4 and TRBJ2-2; TRBD2 aligns across 13 bases. The germline gives CDR1 MRHNA, CDR2 SNTAGT. V gave up 9 bases and J gave up 4 bases; unmatched junction bases: 2. This CDR3 is built from 14 residues. This chain's CDR3 is CARGLAGCTGELFF. The CDR3 bases are TGTGCCAGGGGACTAGCGGGATGCACCGGGGAGCTGTTTTTT.

The chain carries TRBV19 and TRBJ1-2, with D unresolved. The CDR3 length is 15 residues. Looked up from germline, CDR1 is LNHDA and CDR2 is SQIVND (reference sequence). V was clipped by 4 bases and J by 1 base, with 13 bases between them. The DNA for the CDR3 is TGTGCCAGTAGTACCGAATCTACCGATAACTATGGCTACACCTTC. Protein: CASSTESTDNYGYTF.

The chain employs TRBV28 and TRBJ2-7; the match to TRBD2 covers 13 bases. Germline trimming cut 6 bases from V and 6 bases from J; bases unmatched to any gene: 11. The CDR3 runs to 16 residues. From germline, CDR1 is MDHEN and CDR2 SYDVKM. The CDR3 DNA is TGTGCCAGCAGACACTCGACTAGCGGGAGGCACCGCGAGCAGTACTTC. Residues: CASRHSTSGRHREQYF.

The gene calls are TRBV20-1 and TRBJ1-5; a possible D gene is TRBD1 (5 bases). CDR1 is DFQATT, CDR2 SNEGSKA, per germline (reference sequence). The V end lost 0 bases, the J end lost 9 bases, and 9 bases lay between the germline ends. The CDR3 length is 12 residues. The CDR3 nucleotides read TGCAGTGCTAGAGATACGGGGGGGCCCCAGCATTTT. Protein sequence: CSARDTGGPQHF.

The chain couples TRBV5-1 to TRBJ2-5; tentative D call: TRBD2 (5 bases). There are 13 residues in the CDR3. Looked up from germline, CDR1 is SGHRS and CDR2 is YFSETQ. V lost 1 base to trimming and J lost 3 bases, with 7 bases between them. CDR3 sequence (DNA): TGCGCCAGCAGCTTGTACGGGGAAGAGACCCAGTACTTC. Protein product: CASSLYGEETQYF.

This rearrangement joins TRBV2 to TRBJ2-5, with no clear D. V lost 9 bases and J lost 3, with 5 bases in between. The germline V gene encodes CDR1 SNHLY and CDR2 FYNNEI. The CDR3 is 10 residues long. The DNA of the CDR3 is TGTGCCAGTGAAGAAGAGACCCAGTACTTC. Translating gives CASEEETQYF.

The rearrangement links TRBV27 to TRBJ2-1; 11 nucleotides agree with TRBD2. J gave up 4 bases and V 6 bases, and 5 bases lay outside the gene matches. The germline gives CDR1 MNHEY, CDR2 SMNVEV (reference sequence). The CDR3 extends over 15 amino acids. The CDR3 here is CASRGLAEIYNEQFF. The CDR3 DNA sequence: TGTGCCAGCAGGGGACTAGCGGAGATTTACAATGAGCAGTTCTTC.

The V gene is TRBV7-9, the J gene TRBJ2-1; TRBD1 is a possible D gene (5 bases). The V end lost 2 bases, the J end lost 9 bases, and 11 bases lay between the germline ends. The germline CDR1 and CDR2 sequences are SEHNR and FQNEAQ (reference sequence). The CDR3 contains 13 residues. This chain's CDR3 is CASSLMPTVEQFF. CDR3 sequence (DNA): TGTGCCAGCAGCTTAATGCCGACAGTTGAGCAGTTCTTC.

Remarks on this clonotype: Germline and junction disagree at one end, which may indicate a read error. The chain uses TRBV20-1 and TRBJ2-7; the D is unclear. The CDR3 is 14 residues long. The germline V gene encodes CDR1 DFQATT and CDR2 SNEGSKA (reference sequence). CDR3 sequence reads: CSARARIDSYEQHF. The CDR3 region has the DNA TGCAGTGCTAGAGCCCGGATAGACTCCTACGAGCAGCACTTC.

V is TRBV5-4 and J is TRBJ2-3, with D unresolved. Trimming removed 1 base at V and 4 bases at J, with 13 bases between. CDR3 size: 15 residues. The germline gives CDR1 SGHNT, CDR2 YYREEE (reference sequence). The CDR3 region has the DNA TGTGCCAGCAGCTTGTATGGTATCGGATCAGATACGCAGTATTTT. Translating gives CASSLYGIGSDTQYF.